A single TCR beta chain is shown here with its context. Antigen specificity is unknown. This specimen belongs to a study of CD8+CD57+ T cells in acquired aplastic anemia. In the study overall: The sorted CD4+ and CD8+ cells yielded an average approximately 3.2 ug of DNA. The study, taken as a whole, reports: In common between the patients and the controls were more than 25 CD8+ CDR3 sequences.

Trimming removed 6 bases from V and 1 base from J, with 6 bases in between. CDR3 length equals 11 residues. The germline V gene encodes CDR1 DFQATT and CDR2 SNEGSKA (reference sequence). CDR3 and TCR beta VDJ profiling relied on a genomic DNA template. One entry per CDR3 protein results from TCRdb running MiXCR on the reads. This table holds hundreds of thousands of distinct CDR3 sequences, over 40% found once. Those patients picked for sequencing had displayed CD8+CD57+ cell expansion on flow cytometry. Every patient was diagnosed with severe acquired aplastic anemia. There was no therapy given to any patient before the blood sampling took place.

The origin of this receptor is a human donor with aplastic anemia. V gene TRBV20-1 combines with J gene TRBJ1-1; D is undetermined. Sequences were obtained from sorted CD4+, CD8+, or CD8+CD57+ T cells (not recorded which) from PBMCs. CDR3 nucleotide sequence: TGCAGTGCCCCTGGGAACACTGAAGCTTTCTTT. Protein sequence: CSAPGNTEAFF.